The sample holds a few counts of the clone carrying this T cell receptor beta chain. Its antigen is currently unknown. One entry per CDR3 protein results from TCRdb running MiXCR on the 5' RACE reads. The repertoire includes around 590,000 distinct CDR3 sequences, around an eighth of them detected once, and just under 15% sits in the top ten. These data originate in a study of T cells after yellow fever vaccination. Study-level background: With SMART-Seq v4 Ultra Low Input, the fractions containing low cell numbers were prepared.

Overall study findings and caveats: Overall, a small share of clonotypes was seen in both CD4 and CD8 compartments. Detected again after the booster were most primary-vaccination clones, at 96% CD4 and 70% to 90% CD8.

The receptor comes from a young man who received the YFV17D yellow fever vaccine. The sequencing here drew on PBMCs, taken on the day of the yellow fever booster vaccination.

CDR3 bases: TGTGCCAGCAGCTTAAGTTCCCGGCAGGGCGGCGGCTACACCTTC. Its protein is CASSLSSRQGGGYTF. The chain couples TRBV7-2 to TRBJ1-2, with D maybe TRBD1 (5 bases). CDR3 size: 15 residues. V gave up 2 bases and J gave up 8 bases, with 18 bases separating them. CDR1 is SGHTA and CDR2 is FQGNSA in the germline V gene.